The 25 T cell receptor beta chains given below trace back to one sample, sequenced in a study of cytomegalovirus exposure and HLA in healthy donors. The PCR ran on 60 Vbeta and 13 Jbeta primers. Generated by immunoSEQ multiplex PCR, the TCRdb table keeps only in-frame clones and is missing some. The table includes about 270,000 clones, more than 55% detected once. Sequencing input: PBMCs. These receptors were collected from a female donor in good health and CMV-seronegative.

This clone occurred a few times. The chain uses TRBV6-5 and TRBJ1-1; D is unresolved. V lost 2 bases to trimming and J lost 7 bases, with 14 bases between them. This CDR3 is 14 amino acids long. Germline lookup yields CDR1 MNHEY and CDR2 SVGAGI. In DNA form, the CDR3 reads TGTGCCAGCAGTTACGGGATTGAGGGAGATGAAGCTTTCTTT. Encoded protein: CASSYGIEGDEAFF.

The V and J genes are TRBV15 and TRBJ2-7; 9 bases fit TRBD2. Trimming removed 5 bases from V and 7 bases from J; junction bases left unmatched: 12. Germline CDR1 is LNHNV and CDR2 is YYDKDF (reference sequence). CDR3 length: 15 residues. The CDR3 DNA reads as TGTGCCACCAGCCCACAGGCGGGAGGGGGTCAGGAGCAGTACTTC. This codes for CATSPQAGGGQEQYF.

The J gene is TRBJ2-7, the V gene TRBV5-1, with TRBD1 identical over 7 bases. The germline CDR1 and CDR2 sequences are SGHRS and YFSETQ. With 3 bases clipped from V and 3 bases from J, the junction kept 6 bases outside the gene matches. This CDR3 comprises 14 residues. CDR3 residues: CASSSQRDSYEQYF. The CDR3 DNA sequence: TGCGCCAGCAGCTCCCAAAGGGACAGCTACGAGCAGTACTTC.

This chain joins TRBV5-6 and TRBJ1-2, with unresolved D. V lost 4 bases and J lost 2, with 9 bases in between. The CDR3 has 13 residues. Germline-derived CDR1 and CDR2 are SGHDT and YYEEEE. Written as DNA, the CDR3 is TGTGCCAGCAGCCCCGATCGGAACTATGGCTACACCTTC. This translates into CASSPDRNYGYTF.

The CDR3 DNA is TGTGCCAGCAGCGTAGGTAGAGCGGGAGACGCAGATACGCAGTATTTT. Amino acids: CASSVGRAGDADTQYF. The chain couples TRBV9 to TRBJ2-3; 8 nucleotides line up with TRBD2. Trimming removed 0 bases from V and 4 bases from J; junction bases left unmatched: 7. The CDR3 extends over 16 amino acids. Germline CDR1 reads SGDLS; CDR2 reads YYNGEE.

This chain uses TRBV6-5 with TRBJ2-7; possibly TRBD1 for D (5 bases). The V gene's germline CDR1 is MNHEY and CDR2 SVGAGI. The ends were cut back, 5 bases at V and 1 base at J, with 12 bases in the middle. The CDR3 is 14 residues long. The chain's CDR3 is CASSNQGGSYEQYF. In nucleotides, the CDR3 is TGTGCCAGCAGTAACCAGGGTGGGTCCTACGAGCAGTACTTC.

The chain is built from TRBV27 and TRBJ1-2, with TRBD1 matching 7 bases. The CDR3 is 15 residues long. CDR1 is MNHEY and CDR2 is SMNVEV in the germline V gene (reference sequence). V trimming: 4 bases; J trimming: 5 bases; junction bases outside the gene matches: 10. CDR3 in DNA: TGTGCCAGCAGTTCAGGGGGAGCGGGCACTTATGGCTACACCTTC. It codes for CASSSGGAGTYGYTF.

The V gene is TRBV7-6, the J gene TRBJ2-2, with a weak D call TRBD2 (5 bases). Between the trimmed V and J ends, which lost 2 bases and 7 bases, there was a span of 14 bases. The CDR3 has 15 residues. The germline V gene encodes CDR1 SGHVS and CDR2 FNYEAQ. The chain's CDR3 is CASSLLASRDGELFF. The CDR3 region has the DNA TGTGCCAGCAGCTTATTGGCTAGCCGTGACGGGGAGCTGTTTTTT.

The gene calls are TRBV19 and TRBJ1-2; 9 bases are a match to TRBD1. This CDR3 is 12 amino acids long. V gave up 3 bases and J gave up 13 bases; unmatched junction bases: 6. The V gene's germline CDR1 is LNHDA and CDR2 SQIVND (reference sequence). The CDR3 coding sequence is TGTGCCAGTAGTATTGGGGACAGGGCTCCCACCTTC. Residues: CASSIGDRAPTF.

This chain links TRBV5-1 with TRBJ2-1; TRBD2 matches 10 bases. CDR3 length: 16 residues. Germline loops: CDR1 SGHRS, CDR2 YFSETQ. Trimming cost V 0 bases and J 3 bases; bases outside gene matches: 3. The CDR3 is CASSLAVAGGYNEQFF. CDR3 in DNA: TGCGCCAGCAGCTTGGCCGTAGCGGGAGGCTACAATGAGCAGTTCTTC.

V and J are TRBV7-9 and TRBJ1-1; maybe TRBD1 (5 bases). The CDR3 has 13 residues. Germline values: CDR1 SEHNR, CDR2 FQNEAQ (reference sequence). Trimming left V 7 bases short and J 1 base short, with 10 bases between. CDR3 nucleotide sequence: TGTGCCAGCACCCGGGACTCGAACACTGAAGCTTTCTTT. Protein product: CASTRDSNTEAFF.

This clone occurred a few times. The V call is TRBV12-5, the J call TRBJ2-7; 7 positions match TRBD1. The ends lost 6 bases at V and 3 bases at J; junction bases unmatched: 11. CDR3 length: 15 amino acids. The V gene's germline CDR1 is LGHNT and CDR2 FRNRAP. CDR3 region: CASGVGAGGSYEQYF. DNA for the CDR3: TGTGCTAGTGGAGTCGGGGCAGGGGGAAGCTACGAGCAGTACTTC.

This clone was detected only a few times. The genes are TRBV28 and TRBJ2-7, with TRBD2 matching over 10 bases. From germline, CDR1 is MDHEN and CDR2 SYDVKM. The ends lost 3 bases at V and 0 bases at J; junction bases unmatched: 5. The length of the CDR3 is 16 residues. In nucleotides, the CDR3 is TGTGCCAGCAGTTTGTGGCGGACTAGCGGCTCCTACGAGCAGTACTTC. Its translation is CASSLWRTSGSYEQYF.

The chain is built from TRBV25-1 and TRBJ1-2, with TRBD1 matching over 8 bases. Per the germline V gene, CDR1 is MGHDK and CDR2 is SYGVNS. The CDR3 spans 14 residues. With V trimmed by 1 base and J by 5 bases, 3 bases remained unmatched. In DNA, the CDR3 is TGTGCCAGCAGTGAATTTCAGGGGGCGTATGGCTACACCTTC. It is translated as CASSEFQGAYGYTF.

This clone was found a few times. J is TRBJ2-2 and V is TRBV25-1; 9 nucleotides align to TRBD1. This CDR3 comprises 14 residues. V lost 3 bases to trimming and J lost 9 bases; unmatched junction nucleotides: 5. Per germline, CDR1 MGHDK and CDR2 SYGVNS. The CDR3 here is CASSDRDRERELFF. CDR3 DNA: TGTGCCAGCAGTGACCGGGACAGGGAACGGGAGCTGTTTTTT.

The genes are TRBV5-1 and TRBJ2-2; TRBD2 aligns across 11 bases. The germline gives CDR1 SGHRS, CDR2 YFSETQ. CDR3 length: 17 residues. The junction had 6 bases not matched to a gene; V was cut back by 0 bases and J by 5 bases. The CDR3 DNA is TGCGCCAGCAGCTTGGGGCTAGCGGGAGGTCGTACCGGGGAGCTGTTTTTT. Encoded protein: CASSLGLAGGRTGELFF. Full variable domain (rest looked up from reference TRBV5-1 and TRBJ2-2): KAGVTQTPRYLIKTRGQQVTLSCSPISGHRSVSWYQQTPGQGLQFLFEYFSETQRNKGNFPGRFSGRQFSNSRSEMNVSTLELGDSALYLCASSLGLAGGRTGELFFGEGSRLTVL.

In its sample, this clone was seen a few times. This chain uses TRBV2 with TRBJ2-7, with TRBD1 as a possible D gene (6 bases). Trimming pared 3 bases from V and 2 bases from J, leaving 20 bases between. This CDR3 is built from 17 residues. From germline, CDR1 is SNHLY and CDR2 FYNNEI. CDR3 sequence: CASSEPIQGTVTYEQYF. CDR3 DNA: TGTGCCAGCAGTGAGCCCATACAGGGTACAGTGACCTACGAGCAGTACTTC.

This rearrangement joins TRBV7-9 to TRBJ1-1, with D unclear. This CDR3 comprises 11 residues. CDR1 SEHNR and CDR2 FQNEAQ come from the germline V gene (reference sequence). Trimming shortened V by 5 bases and J by 6 bases, and 7 bases separated the two germline ends. CDR3 DNA: TGTGCCAGCAGCCAAAGCCCTGAAGCTTTCTTT. Translating it yields CASSQSPEAFF.

The chain recombines TRBV6-1 with TRBJ2-5, with D hard to call. Germline-derived CDR1 and CDR2 are MNHNS and SASEGT. V was trimmed by 2 bases and J by 5 bases, leaving 18 bases between them. This CDR3 has 16 residues. CDR3 protein: CASSESVNPVMETQYF. The CDR3 coding sequence is TGTGCCAGCAGTGAATCGGTGAATCCCGTTATGGAGACCCAGTACTTC.

This chain connects TRBV23-1 to TRBJ2-1; 10 bases agree with TRBD2. TRBV23-1 is identified as an open reading frame with a role that is uncertain. V lost 0 bases, J lost 0 bases, and 20 bases stayed unmatched. CDR3 length equals 23 residues. CDR3 region: CASSQSRVPPGLAGERSYNEQFF. As DNA, the CDR3 is TGCGCCAGCAGTCAATCTAGGGTGCCCCCGGGGCTAGCGGGAGAGCGCTCCTACAATGAGCAGTTCTTC.

The chain links TRBV6-1 to TRBJ1-2; TRBD1 matches at 10 bases. The germline gives CDR1 MNHNS, CDR2 SASEGT. This CDR3 has 14 residues. The V gene end was trimmed by 6 bases and the J gene end by 2 bases; junction bases not matched to a gene: 3. The CDR3 sequence: CASSRGQGNYGYTF. In DNA form, the CDR3 reads TGTGCCAGCAGCCGGGGACAGGGGAACTATGGCTACACCTTC.

The CDR3 bases are TGCGCCAGCAGCCAAGGGACAGGGGGGTTATTTAGCAATCAGCCCCAGCATTTT. Its protein is CASSQGTGGLFSNQPQHF. This chain links TRBV4-1 with TRBJ1-5; 10 bases line up with TRBD1. Germline V lookup: CDR1 MGHRA, CDR2 YSYEKL. This CDR3 region has 18 residues. V dropped 1 base and J dropped 0; count of bases not matched to a gene: 6.

The chain joins TRBV6-1 to TRBJ2-5; D not certain. V was clipped by 2 bases and J by 11 bases, with 18 bases between them. The length of the CDR3 is 14 residues. Germline CDR1 and CDR2: MNHNS and SASEGT. CDR3 in DNA: TGTGCCAGCAGTGAAAGACAAGCCCTTGGTGAGCAGTACTTC. Protein product: CASSERQALGEQYF.

This clone occurred a few times. The V call is TRBV27, the J call TRBJ1-5; TRBD1 might be the D (6 bases). The germline gives CDR1 MNHEY, CDR2 SMNVEV (reference sequence). The CDR3 contains 14 residues. V shed 4 bases and J shed 0 bases, with 7 bases lying between them. The CDR3, as DNA: TGTGCCAGCAGTTCAGGGGATAGCAATCAGCCCCAGCATTTT. Translated, it gives CASSSGDSNQPQHF.

The chain employs TRBV5-1 and TRBJ1-5; perhaps TRBD1 as D (6 bases). The V gene lost 2 bases and the J gene lost 3 bases, with 12 bases spanning the gap. Germline V gives CDR1 SGHRS, CDR2 YFSETQ. CDR3 size: 15 residues. CDR3 residues: CASSLGQPDNQPQHF. The CDR3 DNA sequence: TGCGCCAGCAGCTTAGGACAGCCAGACAATCAGCCCCAGCATTTT.